This T cell receptor (beta chain) was observed in a study of cytomegalovirus exposure and HLA in healthy donors listed by TCRdb under 2017. With regard to the full study: According to an earlier analysis of several hundred of the donors, 200 million or so T cells yielded approximately 120 million unique TCR beta sequences and more than 250 Gb of sequence data. An early release that covered around 590 HLA-typed donors contained approximately 300 gigabases of sequencing data and 75 million to 100 million unique TCR sequences. Of the roughly 400 genotyped donors, 81% were placed in the genetic ancestry cluster associated with self-reported Caucasian donors. The study aimed to test whether cataloging public T cell receptors could reveal signatures of past pathogen exposure. The T cell repertoires of 670 or so subjects were profiled by immunosequencing and related to cytomegalovirus serostatus. A separate validation cohort of approximately 130 different subjects was used in addition to the 666-subject first cohort. The study combined high-throughput TCR immunosequencing, statistical association of individual TCRs with disease status, and machine learning to predict cytomegalovirus infection status. To study patterns of TCR occurrence, a later analysis re-analyzed previously published TCR beta repertoires from just over 650 donors and added high-resolution HLA genotyping. Rather than drawing on any new phenotypic data, the later analysis identified candidate immune exposures from TCR beta sequences and the way those sequences occurred across donors. To decide whether each TCR beta V gene segment behaved as functional or pseudogenic, an earlier analysis of some 540 of the donors relied on high-throughput TCR beta sequencing. Donor age, sex, ethnicity and CMV serostatus were compiled together with the repertoire data. Genome-wide SNP genotypes for about three fifths of the roughly 670 donors were used in a later genetic analysis, which treated that subset as a discovery cohort. Every discovery cohort repertoire had been produced on one sequencing platform. Class I and class II HLA loci were covered by the typing at four-digit resolution. Typing coverage varied by locus: about 629-630 donors for A, B, C, DRB1 and DQB1; 500 to 550 for DQA1; approximately 610 for DPA1; more than 450 for DPB1. Because of strong linkage in the cohort, a handful of DR-DQ haplotypes were treated as single units for association and clustering. Across some 400 genotyped donors of the cohort, an average of roughly 230,000 unique TCR beta nucleotide sequences per donor were sequenced, and around 19% of those sequences were non-productive. Overall results and qualifications from the work: Correlated functional status among segregating V segments might reflect linkage disequilibrium, but an unknown experimental factor could not be ruled out. A later analysis associated 17,000 or so TCR beta sequences with specific HLA alleles at a false discovery rate of 0.05. According to a later analysis, parvovirus B19, influenza, CMV and Epstein-Barr virus appeared linked to several top co-occurrence clusters. In both the original and validation cohorts, the classifier was reported to diagnose cytomegalovirus status with high specificity and sensitivity. It was suggested by the authors that the approach could potentially be generalized to other disease states and immunological phenotypes. Strong co-occurrence of HLA alleles, especially DR and DQ, made assigning TCR associations to individual alleles difficult. Compared with the roughly 710-donor mean, donors in an Asian-associated ancestry cluster had fewer N-insertions in productive TCRs, according to a later genetic analysis. In a later genetic analysis, a missense DCLRE1C variant was associated with V-gene and J-gene trimming of TCR beta chains, and the association was replicated in an independent cohort. About 17 rarely observed V segments, including chromosome 9 orphons, were excluded from the earlier analysis of about 500 of the donors because counts were too low. For the cohort, immune exposure information was limited to CMV serostatus. In a later analysis, most CMV-associated TCR beta chains were found to appear HLA-restricted, with HLA associations seemingly driven largely by CMV exposure. In a later analysis, HLA-associated TCR beta chains showed more clonal expansion and lower generation probabilities than non-associated chains that were equally common. A cluster of highly shared sequence variants was judged likely to represent a technical artifact of the sequencing pipeline. The cohort was sequenced for TCR beta chains only, and without alpha or paired-chain data the features that could be detected were limited. A further reported finding was that TCR beta sequences accurately predicted the HLA-A and HLA-B alleles for most subjects in the first cohort. In the study, approximately 160 TCR beta chains were listed as associated with cytomegalovirus. Broadly in line with IMGT annotations, most TCR beta V segments showed up in productive rearrangements about 90% or about 30% of the time in an earlier analysis of under 700 of the donors. Presence/absence analyses assumed roughly uniform sequencing depth across donors, an assumption that may not hold. HLA typing was unavailable for some donors at each locus, so association tests used only the typed subset. Because the 87-base-pair reads could not distinguish some IMGT-functional V segments, including TRBV6-2 and TRBV6-3, those segments were excluded. A later analysis found that TCR association rates varied across HLA loci, with DRB1 alleles showing the most associated TCRs and HLA-C alleles the fewest. Most TCR sequences were observed very rarely across donors, whereas some public TCRs were present in many individuals. Three of the identified cytomegalovirus-associated TCR beta chains were confirmed in vitro to be specific for cytomegalovirus antigens.

According to the germline V gene, CDR1 reads MNHEY and CDR2 reads SVGAGI. Unmatched junction bases come to 12, with V trimmed by 0 bases and J by 12 bases. The CDR3 starts with the cysteine, ends with the phenylalanine, and has 15 residues. The CDR3 DNA has 45 bases and is translated from base 1. With regard to this clone: Its antigen remains unidentified. Base qualities are not provided; no much larger clone lies one nucleotide away.

The cohort consisted of 600 to 750 healthy bone marrow donors. All cohort members were sampled while nominally healthy, although unrecorded immune exposures were likely present. The donor was CMV seronegative and belonged to the group of several hundred seronegative cohort members. Every donor gave a peripheral blood sample, and the peripheral blood mononuclear cells from that sample were used for TCR beta sequencing. The Qiagen DNeasy Blood Extraction Kit was used to extract genomic DNA from the blood cell samples. The library was prepared using the immunoSEQ multiplex PCR assay. For the multiplex PCR, a mixture combining 60 forward primers for TCR Vbeta segments and 13 reverse primers for TCR Jbeta segments was used. The CDR3 region of rearranged TCR beta genes was amplified from genomic DNA with a multiplex PCR assay. The amplified TCR beta libraries were sequenced on the Illumina HiSeq System as 87-base-pair reads. The authors processed their data as follows. A later analysis tallied some 79 million unique TCR beta chains across the 666 repertoires, and about 10 million of those chains were shared by two or more donors. A nearest-neighbor algorithm error-corrected the raw reads and collapsed the reads into unique sequences, merging closely related sequences to remove PCR and sequencing errors. To assign V, D and J gene segments, CDR3 sequences were aligned to IMGT reference sequences. For a sequence to be retained, a match of at least six nucleotides was required to both a V gene segment and a J gene segment. Rearrangements were called productive when the CDR3 lacked stop codons and stayed in frame with V and J; all others were non-productive. CDR3 was defined according to IMGT convention as the region running from the second conserved V-encoded cysteine to the conserved J-encoded phenylalanine. In an earlier analysis of approximately 590 of the donors, sequences lacking an unambiguous match to a single V gene segment were excluded. An earlier analysis of fewer than 750 of the donors classified V segments as functional when productive rearrangements were above 56.7% and as segregating when the standard deviation between donors was above 5%. To diagnose cytomegalovirus status from the catalog of TCR beta chain sequences, a statistical classification framework was built. A later analysis assigned V and J genes by comparing TCR nucleotide sequences with IMGT/GENE-DB human TR gene sequences. A later analysis assigned CDR3 sequences and most-parsimonious VDJ recombination scenarios with the TCRdist pipeline. In a later analysis, every TCR beta chain was defined by the combination of its CDR3 amino acid sequence and its V-gene family, and reads without a unique V-gene family were dropped. As a way to deal with suspected cross-contamination and a sequencing artifact, a later analysis dropped roughly 600 nucleotide sequences that were highly shared and had low generation probability. For each public chain, a later analysis derived a clonal expansion index from normalized ranks of inferred template counts within each repertoire. In a later analysis, generation probabilities were computed with a VDJ recombination model fitted to out-of-frame rearrangements, and the resulting probabilities were checked against IGoR. Hypergeometric tests were used in a later analysis to score TCR-TCR, TCR-HLA and TCR-CMV co-occurrence, with a repertoire-size bias correction applied to the TCR pairs. A later analysis estimated false discovery rates by permuting HLA or CMV assignments 20 times. In a later analysis, co-occurring TCRs were grouped using DBSCAN, with TCRdist sequence similarity added in when clustering inside HLA-allele-positive subsets. Co-occurrence clustering excluded repertoires with fewer than 30,000 or more than 120,000 public chains, plus five with anomalous nucleotide sharing. In TCRdb, the immuneACCESS table is reduced to in-frame sequences with V and J assigned. These tables do not hold every clone; where another copy was compared, an unresolved V gene accounts for under half, and the others remain unexplained. The DNA was the basis for D and trimming; V, J and clone size are from that table. The sample table shows about 160,000 clones, and 85% are seen once. The top ten constitute 1% of the sample.

The sequence came from a boy under 10 years old in good health and CMV-seronegative. Sequenced: PBMCs. Recombination connected TRBV6-5 to TRBJ2-7, with 9 bases aligning to TRBD1. The CDR3 has the sequence CASSYSGLGQGEWYF. The bases read TGTGCCAGCAGTTACTCGGGCTTGGGACAGGGCGAATGGTACTTC.